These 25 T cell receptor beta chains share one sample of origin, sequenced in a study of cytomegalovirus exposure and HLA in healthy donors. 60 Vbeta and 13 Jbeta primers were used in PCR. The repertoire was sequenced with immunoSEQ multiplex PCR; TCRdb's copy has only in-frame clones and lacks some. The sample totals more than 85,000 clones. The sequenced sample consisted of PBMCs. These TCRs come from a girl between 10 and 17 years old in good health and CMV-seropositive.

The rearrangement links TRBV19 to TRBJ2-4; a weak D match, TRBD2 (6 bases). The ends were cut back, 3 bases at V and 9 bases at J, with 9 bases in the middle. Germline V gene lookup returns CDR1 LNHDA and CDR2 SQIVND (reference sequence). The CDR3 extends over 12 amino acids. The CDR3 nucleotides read TGTGCCAGTAGTATGGGGGGAGGCATTCAGTACTTC. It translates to CASSMGGGIQYF.

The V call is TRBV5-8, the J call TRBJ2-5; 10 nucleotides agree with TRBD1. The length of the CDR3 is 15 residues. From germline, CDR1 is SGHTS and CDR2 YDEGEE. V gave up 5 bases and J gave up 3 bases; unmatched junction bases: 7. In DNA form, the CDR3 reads TGTGCCAGCAGATCCGGGACAGGGGCAAAAGAGACCCAGTACTTC. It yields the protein CASRSGTGAKETQYF.

CDR3 DNA sequence: TGTGCCAGCAGCTTAGTTGGGGGCAATGAAAAACTGTTTTTT. This codes for CASSLVGGNEKLFF. The chain joins TRBV7-9 to TRBJ1-4; maybe TRBD1 (6 bases). Trimming took off 1 base at V and 5 bases at J, with 8 bases between the two ends. Germline V gene sequence: CDR1 SEHNR, CDR2 FQNEAQ (reference sequence). This CDR3 is built from 14 residues.

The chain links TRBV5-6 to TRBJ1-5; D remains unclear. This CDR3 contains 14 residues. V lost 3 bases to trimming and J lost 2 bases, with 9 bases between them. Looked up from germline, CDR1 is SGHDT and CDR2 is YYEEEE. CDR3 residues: CASSYLRGNQPQHF. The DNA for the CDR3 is TGTGCCAGCAGCTACCTCCGGGGCAATCAGCCCCAGCATTTT. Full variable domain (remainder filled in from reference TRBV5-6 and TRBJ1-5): DAGVTQSPTHLIKTRGQQVTLRCSPKSGHDTVSWYQQALGQGPQFIFQYYEEEERQRGNFPDRFSGHQFPNYSSELNVNALLLGDSALYLCASSYLRGNQPQHFGDGTRLSIL.

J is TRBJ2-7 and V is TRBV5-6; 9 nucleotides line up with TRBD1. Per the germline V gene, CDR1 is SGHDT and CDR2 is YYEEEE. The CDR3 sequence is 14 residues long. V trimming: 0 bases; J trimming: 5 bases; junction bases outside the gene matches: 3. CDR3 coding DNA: TGTGCCAGCAGCTTGGGCGGGACAGGGCACGAGCAGTACGTC. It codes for CASSLGGTGHEQYV.

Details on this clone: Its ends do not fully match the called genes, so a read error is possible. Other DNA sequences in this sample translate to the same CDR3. The DNA of the CDR3 is TGTGCAAGCAGCTCTACTGAAGCTTTCTTT. The encoded protein is CASSSTEAFF. The rearrangement joins TRBV7-9 to TRBJ1-1; D is unclear. The V gene's germline CDR1 is SEHNR and CDR2 FQNEAQ (reference sequence). The CDR3 has 10 amino acids.

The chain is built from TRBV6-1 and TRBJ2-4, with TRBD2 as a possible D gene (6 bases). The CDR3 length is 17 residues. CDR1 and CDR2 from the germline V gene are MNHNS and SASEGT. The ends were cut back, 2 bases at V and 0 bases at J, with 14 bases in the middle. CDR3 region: CASSEYQGLLAKNIQYF. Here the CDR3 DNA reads TGTGCCAGCAGTGAATACCAGGGACTTCTAGCCAAAAACATTCAGTACTTC.

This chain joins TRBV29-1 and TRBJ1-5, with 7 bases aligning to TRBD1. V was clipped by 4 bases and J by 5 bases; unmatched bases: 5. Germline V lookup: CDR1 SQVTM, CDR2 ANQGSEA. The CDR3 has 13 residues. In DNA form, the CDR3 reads TGCAGCGTTGCGGACAGGAGGGATCAGCCCCAGCATTTT. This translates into CSVADRRDQPQHF. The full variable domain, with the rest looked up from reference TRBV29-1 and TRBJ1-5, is SAVISQKPSRDICQRGTSLTIQCQVDSQVTMMFWYRQQPGQSLTLIATANQGSEATYESGFVIDKFPISRPNLTFSTLTVSNMSPEDSSIYLCSVADRRDQPQHFGDGTRLSIL.

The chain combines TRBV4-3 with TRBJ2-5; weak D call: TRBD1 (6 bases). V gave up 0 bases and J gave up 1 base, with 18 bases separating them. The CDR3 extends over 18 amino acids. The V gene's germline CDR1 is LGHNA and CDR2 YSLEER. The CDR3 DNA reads TGCGCCAGCAGCCAAGAGAGAAGGGACACAGGGCCCCAAGAGACCCAGTACTTC. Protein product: CASSQERRDTGPQETQYF.

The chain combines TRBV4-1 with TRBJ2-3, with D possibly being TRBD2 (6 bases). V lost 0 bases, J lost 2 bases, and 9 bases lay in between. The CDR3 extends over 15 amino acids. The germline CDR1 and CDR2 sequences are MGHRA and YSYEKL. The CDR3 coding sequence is TGCGCCAGCAGCCAAGATCCGGGACTCACAGATACGCAGTATTTT. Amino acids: CASSQDPGLTDTQYF.

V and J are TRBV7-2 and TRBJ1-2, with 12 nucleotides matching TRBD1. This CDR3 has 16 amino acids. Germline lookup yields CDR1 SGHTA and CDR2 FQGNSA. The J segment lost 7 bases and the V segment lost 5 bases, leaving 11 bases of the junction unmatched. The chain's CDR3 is CASSPRPGQGAVGYTF. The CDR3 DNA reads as TGTGCCAGCAGCCCCCGTCCGGGACAGGGGGCGGTTGGCTACACCTTC.

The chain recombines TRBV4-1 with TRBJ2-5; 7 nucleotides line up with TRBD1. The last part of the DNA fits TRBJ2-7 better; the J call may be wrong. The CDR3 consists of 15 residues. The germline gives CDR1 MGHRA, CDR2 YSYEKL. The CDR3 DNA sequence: TGCGCCAGCAGCCAAGAGAGGCAGGGGGCCTACGAGCAGTACTTC. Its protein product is CASSQERQGAYEQYF.

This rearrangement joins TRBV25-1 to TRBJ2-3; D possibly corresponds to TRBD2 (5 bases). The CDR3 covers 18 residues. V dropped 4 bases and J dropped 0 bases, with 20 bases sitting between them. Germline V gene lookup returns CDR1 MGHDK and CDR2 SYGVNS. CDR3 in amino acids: CASSGKDFVTKSTDTQYF. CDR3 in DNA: TGTGCCAGCAGTGGGAAGGACTTCGTGACCAAGAGCACAGATACGCAGTATTTT.

The DNA of the CDR3 is TGTGCCAGCATGACACAGGACAATCCCTACGAGCAGTACGTC. Amino acid sequence: CASMTQDNPYEQYV. V usage is TRBV12-1 and J usage is TRBJ2-7; the table gives TRBD1 as D, unverified against the DNA. TRBV12-1 is reported as a pseudogene. CDR3 length: 14 amino acids.

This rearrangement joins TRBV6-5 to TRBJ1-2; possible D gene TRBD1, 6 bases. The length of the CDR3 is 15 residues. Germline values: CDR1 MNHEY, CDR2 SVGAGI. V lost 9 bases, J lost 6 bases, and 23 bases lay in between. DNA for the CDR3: TGTGCCAGTCAATCTTCCCGGGCAGGGGTACATGGCTACACCTTC. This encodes CASQSSRAGVHGYTF.

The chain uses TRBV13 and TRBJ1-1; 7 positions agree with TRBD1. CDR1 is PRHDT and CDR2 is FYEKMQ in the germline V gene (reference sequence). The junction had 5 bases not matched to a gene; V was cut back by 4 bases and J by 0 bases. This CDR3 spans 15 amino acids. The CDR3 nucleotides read TGTGCCAGCAGCTCACAGGGGAACATGAACACTGAAGCTTTCTTT. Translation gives CASSSQGNMNTEAFF.

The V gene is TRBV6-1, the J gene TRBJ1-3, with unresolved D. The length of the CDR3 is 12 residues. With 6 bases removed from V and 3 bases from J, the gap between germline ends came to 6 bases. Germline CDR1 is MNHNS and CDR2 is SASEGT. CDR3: CASSGDGNTIYF. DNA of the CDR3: TGTGCCAGCAGCGGGGATGGAAACACCATATATTTT.

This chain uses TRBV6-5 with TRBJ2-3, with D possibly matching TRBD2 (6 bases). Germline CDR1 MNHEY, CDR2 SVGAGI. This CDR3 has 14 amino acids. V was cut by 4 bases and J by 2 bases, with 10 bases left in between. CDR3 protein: CASSWGEPTDTQYF. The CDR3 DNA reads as TGTGCCAGCAGTTGGGGGGAACCCACAGATACGCAGTATTTT.

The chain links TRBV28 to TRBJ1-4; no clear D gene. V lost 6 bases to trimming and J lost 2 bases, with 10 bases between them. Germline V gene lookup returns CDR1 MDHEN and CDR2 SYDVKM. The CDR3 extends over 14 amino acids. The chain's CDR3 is CASRQLITNEKLFF. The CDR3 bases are TGTGCCAGCAGGCAACTGATTACTAATGAAAAACTGTTTTTT.

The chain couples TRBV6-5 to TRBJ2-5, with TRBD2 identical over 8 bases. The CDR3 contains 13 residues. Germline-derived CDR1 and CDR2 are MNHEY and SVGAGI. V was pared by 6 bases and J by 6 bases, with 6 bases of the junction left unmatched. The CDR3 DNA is TGTGCCAGCAGCTCCCCGGGGGGGCAGACCCAGTACTTC. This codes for CASSSPGGQTQYF.

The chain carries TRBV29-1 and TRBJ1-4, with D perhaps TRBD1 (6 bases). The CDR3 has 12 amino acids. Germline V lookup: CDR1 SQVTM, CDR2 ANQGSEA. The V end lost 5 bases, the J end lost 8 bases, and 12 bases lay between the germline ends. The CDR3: CSVRGGSEKLFF. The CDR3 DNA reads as TGCAGCGTTAGGGGGGGTTCGGAAAAACTGTTTTTT. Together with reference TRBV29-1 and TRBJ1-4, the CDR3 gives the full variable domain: SAVISQKPSRDICQRGTSLTIQCQVDSQVTMMFWYRQQPGQSLTLIATANQGSEATYESGFVIDKFPISRPNLTFSTLTVSNMSPEDSSIYLCSVRGGSEKLFFGSGTQLSVL.

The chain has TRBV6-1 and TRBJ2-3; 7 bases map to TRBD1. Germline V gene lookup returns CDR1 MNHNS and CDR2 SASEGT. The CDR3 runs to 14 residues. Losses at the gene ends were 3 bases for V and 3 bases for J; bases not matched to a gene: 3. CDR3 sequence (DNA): TGTGCCAGCAGTGAGACAGGGAAGACAGATACGCAGTATTTT. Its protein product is CASSETGKTDTQYF.

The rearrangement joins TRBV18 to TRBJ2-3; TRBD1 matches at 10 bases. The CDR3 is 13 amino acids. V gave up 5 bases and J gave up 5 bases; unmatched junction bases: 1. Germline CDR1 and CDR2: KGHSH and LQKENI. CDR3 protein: CASSRTGGDTQYF. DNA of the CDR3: TGTGCCAGCTCAAGGACAGGGGGAGATACGCAGTATTTT.

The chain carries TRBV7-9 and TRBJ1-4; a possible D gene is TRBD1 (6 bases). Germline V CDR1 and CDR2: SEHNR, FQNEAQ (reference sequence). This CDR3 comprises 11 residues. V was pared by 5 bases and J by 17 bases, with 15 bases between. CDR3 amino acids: CASSGAGTRFF. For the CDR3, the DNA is TGTGCCAGCAGCGGAGCCGGGACACGCTTTTTT.

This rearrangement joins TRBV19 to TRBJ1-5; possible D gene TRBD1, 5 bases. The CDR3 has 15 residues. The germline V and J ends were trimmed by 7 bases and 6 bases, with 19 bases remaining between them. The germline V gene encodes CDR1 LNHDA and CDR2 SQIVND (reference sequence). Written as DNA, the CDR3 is TGTGCCAGTACAGAACGTCCAGGGAGGGCTCAGCCCCAGCATTTT. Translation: CASTERPGRAQPQHF.